The 6 T cell receptor beta chains listed next were all sequenced from one sample in a study of blood T cell repertoires in COVID-19. Some clones are missing from TCRdb's copy, which holds only in-frame ones; the method was immunoSEQ multiplex PCR. The data contain approximately 25,000 clones, around nine tenths of them singletons. The sequenced sample was peripheral blood. The receptors here all came from a human donor with acute or convalescent COVID-19. The donor label of this sample is uncertain.

The chain couples TRBV6-6 to TRBJ2-2, with 9 bases fitting TRBD1. The germline V gene encodes CDR1 MNHNY and CDR2 SVGAGI (reference sequence). The trim removed 6 bases at V and 6 bases at J, leaving 8 bases unmatched. CDR3 length: 15 amino acids. The CDR3 nucleotides are TGTGCCAGCAGAACAGGGGGCGGTCGTGCCGGGGAGCTGTTTTTT. Its protein product is CASRTGGGRAGELFF.

The rearrangement links TRBV3-1 (or the pseudogene TRBV3-2) to TRBJ2-5; D call uncertain. The V gene's germline CDR1 is LGHDT and CDR2 YNNKEL (reference sequence). The CDR3 is 14 residues long. Trimming cost V 4 bases and J 5 bases, with 14 bases left between them. The CDR3 coding sequence is TGTGCCAGCAGCCCTCCGGAGTCTTGGGAGACCCAGTACTTC. The encoded protein is CASSPPESWETQYF.

The chain couples TRBV5-1 to TRBJ2-7; 8 bases are shared with TRBD1. V gave up 4 bases and J gave up 3 bases; unmatched junction bases: 6. Germline CDR1 and CDR2: SGHRS and YFSETQ. This CDR3 has 14 amino acids. CDR3 nucleotide sequence: TGCGCCAGCAGCCGGGGACAGGCGGACTACGAGCAGTACTTC. Translation: CASSRGQADYEQYF.

This rearrangement joins TRBV9 to TRBJ2-5; D is possibly TRBD1 (7 bases). Germline CDR1 reads SGDLS; CDR2 reads YYNGEE. This CDR3 comprises 14 residues. Trimming took off 3 bases at V and 5 bases at J, with 14 bases between the two ends. CDR3 sequence: CASSETGTGETQYF. CDR3 DNA: TGTGCCAGCAGCGAGACAGGGACTGGGGAGACCCAGTACTTC.

The rearrangement uses TRBV20-1 and TRBJ1-2; D ambiguous. Germline V lookup: CDR1 DFQATT, CDR2 SNEGSKA (reference sequence). The CDR3 is 10 amino acids. Trimming pared 6 bases from V and 6 bases from J, leaving 8 bases between. DNA for the CDR3: TGCAGTGCACACCCCCATGGCTACACCTTC. It translates to CSAHPHGYTF.

The chain uses TRBV5-4 and TRBJ2-2, with 8 bases matching TRBD2. The CDR3 is 15 residues long. The germline V gene has CDR1 SGHNT and CDR2 YYREEE (reference sequence). After removal of 0 bases from V and 5 bases from J, the junction contained 3 bases not matched to a gene. The CDR3 reads CASSLDGGGTGELFF. The CDR3 DNA is TGTGCCAGCAGCTTGGACGGGGGGGGAACCGGGGAGCTGTTTTTT. Complete variable domain (other parts from reference TRBV5-4 and TRBJ2-2): ETGVTQSPTHLIKTRGQQVTLRCSSQSGHNTVSWYQQALGQGPQFIFQYYREEENGRGNFPPRFSGLQFPNYSSELNVNALELDDSALYLCASSLDGGGTGELFFGEGSRLTVL.